What follows describes a single TCR beta chain. The target antigen is unknown. The assay was run at deep level. Sequencing used immunoSEQ multiplex PCR; TCRdb keeps in-frame clones, though not all of them. The table includes some 1 million clones, about 70% detected once. This entry comes from a study of shared clonotypes between healthy human individuals. Overall study findings and caveats: It was observed that 4% to 6% of naive CD4 clonotypes were shared across a few donors.

Germline loops: CDR1 MNHNS, CDR2 SASEGT. J lost 7 bases, V lost 2 bases, and 7 bases had no gene match. The CDR3 is 14 amino acids. Donors included only healthy HIV-negative adults lacking recent acute infections or vaccinations. The sequencing input was memory CD4+ T cells sorted from blood. Sample subset: CD45RA-negative fraction. The chain carries TRBV6-1 and TRBJ1-2, with 7 nucleotides matching TRBD1. The sequence came from a man younger than 35 in good health. The CDR3 bases are TGTGCCAGCAGTGAACGGGGACAGTTGGGTGGCTACACCTTC. It translates to CASSERGQLGGYTF.